This paragraph reports one T cell receptor (beta chain). The antigen remains undetermined. The CDR3 extends over 16 amino acids. V lost 4 bases to trimming and J lost 1 base; unmatched junction nucleotides: 5. Germline V gene data show CDR1 as SGHDN and CDR2 as FVKESK. The data are from a study of blood T cells in healthy people across ages. Each donor was a healthy Caucasian individual from Russia, aged about 6 to 95. A second PCR of 7 to 11 cycles used a sample-barcoded 5' primer and a J-beta primer mix. A template-switch adaptor that had 12 random nucleotides put a tag on each cDNA molecule. TCRdb called the 5' RACE reads again in MiXCR, with one record for every CDR3 protein. The repertoire includes just over 1 million distinct CDR3 sequences, more than 35% of them detected once, and 15% to 20% sits in the top ten. Findings and limits, study-wide: More naive CD4+ cells and higher diversity marked long-lived donors relative to aged donors.

This rearrangement joins TRBV14 to TRBJ2-1, with 9 positions matching TRBD1. The sequence was obtained from an older woman in good health. Sequencing was carried out using blood. The CDR3 bases are TGTGCCAGCAGCCCCGGACAGGGGTTTTCCTACAATGAGCAGTTCTTC. This encodes CASSPGQGFSYNEQFF.